One sample yielded the 29 T cell receptor beta chains listed below, sequenced in a study of CD8+ T cells in alopecia areata. RNA was extracted and reverse transcribed into cDNA as the sequencing template. Sequencing used immunoSEQ multiplex PCR; TCRdb keeps in-frame clones, though not all of them. In the table there are around 98,000 clones, around 44% of which are singletons. Sequenced material: CD4+ T cells sorted from blood. The receptors derive from a human donor with alopecia areata.

This clone was counted a few times. Other DNA sequences in the sample encode the same CDR3. The chain employs TRBV29-1 and TRBJ2-7, with D hard to call. The CDR3 extends over 10 amino acids. Deletions cut 4 bases from V and 5 bases from J, with 6 bases between. The germline gives CDR1 SQVTM, CDR2 ANQGSEA. CDR3 protein: CSVGTDEQYF. CDR3 sequence (DNA): TGCAGCGTTGGAACAGACGAGCAGTACTTC.

This chain uses TRBV2 with TRBJ2-5, with D tentatively TRBD1 (7 bases). Germline-derived CDR1 and CDR2 are SNHLY and FYNNEI. The CDR3 consists of 14 residues. V lost 6 bases and J lost 4, with 15 bases in between. In nucleotides, the CDR3 is TGTGCCAGCAGCCTGACAGGGACTGCAGAGACCCAGTACTTC. Its protein product is CASSLTGTAETQYF.

This clone came up a few times. The CDR3 loop is CASSLDRSTDTQYF. The CDR3 nucleotides read TGCGCCAGCAGCTTGGACAGGAGCACAGATACGCAGTATTTT. The chain uses TRBV5-1 and TRBJ2-3, with D possibly matching TRBD1 (5 bases). CDR3 length equals 14 residues. V was cut by 0 bases and J by 0 bases, with 5 bases left in between. CDR1 SGHRS and CDR2 YFSETQ come from the germline V gene. The full variable domain, its missing parts supplied by reference TRBV5-1 and TRBJ2-3, is KAGVTQTPRYLIKTRGQQVTLSCSPISGHRSVSWYQQTPGQGLQFLFEYFSETQRNKGNFPGRFSGRQFSNSRSEMNVSTLELGDSALYLCASSLDRSTDTQYFGPGTRLTVL.

The chain links TRBV4-3 to TRBJ2-5; 7 bases match TRBD1. This CDR3 is built from 14 residues. Trimming at V came to 4 bases and at J to 3 bases, leaving 5 bases not matched to a gene. Germline V CDR1 and CDR2: LGHNA, YSLEER. CDR3 nucleotide sequence: TGCGCCAGCAGCCGAGGTGACAGGGAAGAGACCCAGTACTTC. Residues: CASSRGDREETQYF.

J is TRBJ1-2 and V is TRBV5-6; TRBD1 might be the D (5 bases). The V end was cut by 6 bases, the J end by 7 bases, with 16 bases between. Looked up from germline, CDR1 is SGHDT and CDR2 is YYEEEE. The CDR3 consists of 13 residues. The CDR3 nucleotides are TGTGCCAGCACCTGGGGTCGGGGACTTGGCTACACCTTC. Translated, it gives CASTWGRGLGYTF.

This chain connects TRBV29-1 to TRBJ1-2, with D possibly matching TRBD1 (6 bases). CDR1 is SQVTM and CDR2 is ANQGSEA in the germline V gene. V was shortened by 7 bases and J by 4 bases, with 16 bases between the two germline ends. The CDR3 totals 13 residues. The CDR3 bases are TGCAGCGCCACCATCGACAGGCCCTATGGCTACACCTTC. The encoded protein is CSATIDRPYGYTF. Variable domain in full (rest from reference TRBV29-1 and TRBJ1-2): SAVISQKPSRDICQRGTSLTIQCQVDSQVTMMFWYRQQPGQSLTLIATANQGSEATYESGFVIDKFPISRPNLTFSTLTVSNMSPEDSSIYLCSATIDRPYGYTFGSGTRLTVV.

This chain connects TRBV5-6 to TRBJ2-7; D call uncertain. V was shortened by 1 base and J by 4 bases, with 9 bases between the two germline ends. CDR1 is SGHDT and CDR2 is YYEEEE in the germline V gene. This CDR3 is 13 amino acids long. The CDR3 sequence: CASSLKGRYEQYF. Written as DNA, the CDR3 is TGTGCCAGCAGCTTGAAAGGACGGTACGAGCAGTACTTC. Based on the CDR3 plus reference TRBV5-6 and TRBJ2-7, the full variable domain is DAGVTQSPTHLIKTRGQQVTLRCSPKSGHDTVSWYQQALGQGPQFIFQYYEEEERQRGNFPDRFSGHQFPNYSSELNVNALLLGDSALYLCASSLKGRYEQYFGPGTRLTVT.

This chain uses TRBV29-1 with TRBJ2-7; D remains ambiguous. This CDR3 is 13 amino acids long. Germline lookup yields CDR1 SQVTM and CDR2 ANQGSEA. Trimming shortened V by 0 bases and J by 2 bases, and 8 bases separated the two germline ends. The CDR3 spells CSVEDLITYEQYF. The CDR3, as DNA: TGCAGCGTTGAAGATCTAATAACCTACGAGCAGTACTTC.

Here the CDR3 reads CASSAGTYQETQYF. CDR3 sequence (DNA): TGTGCCAGCAGCGCAGGGACTTACCAAGAGACCCAGTACTTC. This chain joins TRBV9 and TRBJ2-5, with a possible D match to TRBD2 (6 bases). In germline, CDR1 is SGDLS, CDR2 YYNGEE. V was clipped by 3 bases and J by 0 bases, with 9 bases between them. The CDR3 totals 14 residues.

The rearrangement links TRBV2 to TRBJ2-7; 11 bases fit TRBD1. The CDR3 is 14 residues long. Germline trimming cut 5 bases from V and 2 bases from J; bases unmatched to any gene: 2. Germline V lookup: CDR1 SNHLY, CDR2 FYNNEI. CDR3 nucleotide sequence: TGTGCCAGCAGTCCGGGACAGGGGGCCTACGAGCAGTACTTC. Protein: CASSPGQGAYEQYF. Variable domain in full (rest from reference TRBV2 and TRBJ2-7): EPEVTQTPSHQVTQMGQEVILRCVPISNHLYFYWYRQILGQKVEFLVSFYNNEISEKSEIFDDQFSVERPDGSNFTLKIRSTKLEDSAMYFCASSPGQGAYEQYFGPGTRLTVT.

This sequence joins TRBV29-1 and TRBJ2-7; D is uncertain. The CDR3 extends over 12 amino acids. V was trimmed by 5 bases and J by 4 bases, leaving 12 bases between them. The germline V gene encodes CDR1 SQVTM and CDR2 ANQGSEA. The DNA for the CDR3 is TGCAGCGTTAAGCAAAGCCCGTACGAGCAGTACTTC. Translated, it gives CSVKQSPYEQYF.

This clone has just a few counts. CDR3 in amino acids: CSVGGQNYEQYF. CDR3 DNA: TGCAGCGTTGGAGGGCAGAACTACGAGCAGTACTTC. The chain recombines TRBV29-1 with TRBJ2-7; tentative D call: TRBD2 (5 bases). Trimming took off 4 bases at V and 3 bases at J, with 10 bases between the two ends. The CDR3 is made up of 12 amino acids. Per the germline V gene, CDR1 is SQVTM and CDR2 is ANQGSEA.

This clone was found a few times. The V gene is TRBV29-1, the J gene TRBJ1-5; 8 nucleotides align to TRBD1. Trimming removed 7 bases from V and 4 bases from J; junction bases left unmatched: 6. Germline V gene sequence: CDR1 SQVTM, CDR2 ANQGSEA. The CDR3 consists of 13 residues. The CDR3 nucleotides are TGCAGCGGCGGACAGGGAAGGAATCAGCCCCAGCATTTT. As protein: CSGGQGRNQPQHF.

This clone showed up just a few times. Within the sample, other DNA sequences also encode this same CDR3. This rearrangement joins TRBV29-1 to TRBJ2-7; 9 bases are a match to TRBD1. The CDR3 spans 12 residues. Per germline, CDR1 SQVTM and CDR2 ANQGSEA. Germline trimming cut 6 bases from V and 3 bases from J; bases unmatched to any gene: 3. CDR3 sequence: CSVEGQGYEQYF. CDR3 nucleotides: TGCAGCGTGGAGGGACAGGGCTACGAGCAGTACTTC.

This rearrangement joins TRBV5-1 to TRBJ2-5, with TRBD2 matching 15 bases. This CDR3 has 15 residues. The V gene end was trimmed by 5 bases and the J gene end by 5 bases; junction bases not matched to a gene: 4. Germline-derived CDR1 and CDR2 are SGHRS and YFSETQ. The CDR3 region has the DNA TGCGCCAGCAGAATCGGGACTAGCGGGAGGGAGACCCAGTACTTC. Translating gives CASRIGTSGRETQYF.

A few counts support this clone. The CDR3 reads CSVAVGQGVTEAFF. The CDR3 nucleotides are TGCAGCGTTGCAGTAGGACAGGGGGTCACTGAAGCTTTCTTT. The rearrangement links TRBV29-1 to TRBJ1-1, with TRBD1 matching 10 bases. CDR1 is SQVTM and CDR2 is ANQGSEA in the germline V gene. This CDR3 comprises 14 residues. The junction had 6 bases not matched to a gene; V was cut back by 4 bases and J by 4 bases.

The V and J genes are TRBV2 and TRBJ2-2, with D perhaps TRBD1 or TRBD2 (5 bases each). V was pared by 2 bases and J by 0 bases, with 7 bases between. Germline V gene lookup returns CDR1 SNHLY and CDR2 FYNNEI. The CDR3 extends over 15 amino acids. The CDR3 DNA reads TGTGCCAGCAGTGAAAGGGACCCGAACACCGGGGAGCTGTTTTTT. Protein sequence: CASSERDPNTGELFF.

This rearrangement joins TRBV29-1 to TRBJ2-7; no definite D call. Germline V gene sequence: CDR1 SQVTM, CDR2 ANQGSEA. The V and J ends lost 4 bases and 1 base respectively, with 5 bases between them. The CDR3 contains 11 residues. The CDR3 protein is CSVAKSYEQYF. CDR3 nucleotides: TGCAGCGTTGCCAAGTCCTACGAGCAGTACTTC.

This rearrangement joins TRBV29-1 to TRBJ2-3; no firm D call. Germline V gene sequence: CDR1 SQVTM, CDR2 ANQGSEA. Trimming shortened V by 5 bases and J by 6 bases, and 6 bases separated the two germline ends. The CDR3 runs to 10 residues. CDR3 sequence (DNA): TGCAGCGTTAGCGTGGATACGCAGTATTTT. Its protein is CSVSVDTQYF.

CDR3 sequence: CASSEDRDYGYTF. The CDR3 DNA is TGTGCCAGCAGTGAAGACAGAGACTATGGCTACACCTTC. J is TRBJ1-2 and V is TRBV2; D not certain. The CDR3 has 13 residues. The V and J ends lost 1 base and 3 bases respectively, with 6 bases between them. Germline-derived CDR1 and CDR2 are SNHLY and FYNNEI.

V is TRBV29-1 and J is TRBJ2-6; D not resolved. Germline loops: CDR1 SQVTM, CDR2 ANQGSEA. The V end was cut by 4 bases, the J end by 4 bases, with 8 bases between. The CDR3 loop spans 13 amino acids. As DNA, the CDR3 is TGCAGCGTTGTCGTGTCGGGGGCCAACGTCCTGACTTTC. As protein: CSVVVSGANVLTF.

With regard to this clone: Its ends do not fully match the called genes, so a read error is possible. This chain links TRBV5-4 with TRBJ2-5; D gene ambiguous. The CDR3 is 14 amino acids. Germline CDR1 reads SGHNT; CDR2 reads YYREEE (reference sequence). The DNA for the CDR3 is TGCGCCAGCACGCCCACGGCTGGGAAAGAGACCCAGTACTTC. It translates to CASTPTAGKETQYF.

The chain joins TRBV7-8 to TRBJ2-5; the D is unclear. The CDR3 has 15 amino acids. V shed 5 bases and J shed 2 bases, with 15 bases lying between them. The germline gives CDR1 SGHVS, CDR2 FQNEAQ. The DNA for the CDR3 is TGTGCCAGCAGCGCCAGGACGCCTGGGCAAGAGACCCAGTACTTC. This gives the protein CASSARTPGQETQYF.

This chain connects TRBV2 to TRBJ2-3; D is perhaps TRBD1 or TRBD2 (5 bases each). V was shortened by 8 bases and J by 0 bases, with 15 bases between the two germline ends. This CDR3 spans 15 amino acids. CDR1 is SNHLY, CDR2 FYNNEI, per germline. CDR3 in amino acids: CASGGGVSSTDTQYF. The DNA for the CDR3 is TGTGCCAGCGGGGGTGGCGTCTCAAGCACAGATACGCAGTATTTT. The full variable domain, in which reference TRBV2 and TRBJ2-3 provide the parts outside the CDR3, is EPEVTQTPSHQVTQMGQEVILRCVPISNHLYFYWYRQILGQKVEFLVSFYNNEISEKSEIFDDQFSVERPDGSNFTLKIRSTKLEDSAMYFCASGGGVSSTDTQYFGPGTRLTVL.

V gene TRBV28 combines with J gene TRBJ2-1; D unclear. Trimming removed 4 bases at V and 8 bases at J, with 9 bases between. There are 12 residues in the CDR3. Per the germline V gene, CDR1 is MDHEN and CDR2 is SYDVKM. The CDR3 bases are TGTGCCAGCAGTTATTTAGGATATGAGCAGTTCTTC. It is translated as CASSYLGYEQFF.

This chain links TRBV9 with TRBJ2-6; perhaps TRBD1 as D (5 bases). The germline gives CDR1 SGDLS, CDR2 YYNGEE. The V and J ends lost 1 base and 5 bases respectively, with 10 bases between them. This CDR3 is built from 15 residues. The CDR3 sequence is CASSVLPDRANVLTF. The CDR3 DNA follows: TGTGCCAGCAGCGTACTCCCGGACAGGGCCAACGTCCTGACTTTC. The entire variable domain, with the rest obtained from reference TRBV9 and TRBJ2-6, is as follows: DSGVTQTPKHLITATGQRVTLRCSPRSGDLSVYWYQQSLDQGLQFLIQYYNGEERAKGNILERFSAQQFPDLHSELNLSSLELGDSALYFCASSVLPDRANVLTFGAGSRLTVL.

V is TRBV30 and J is TRBJ2-3; no definite D call. The CDR3 extends over 13 amino acids. Germline V gene data show CDR1 as GTSNPN and CDR2 as SVGIG (reference sequence). The V end was cut by 3 bases, the J end by 0 bases, with 7 bases between. In DNA form, the CDR3 reads TGTGCCTGGAGGCCTGTAAGCACAGATACGCAGTATTTT. Protein product: CAWRPVSTDTQYF.

The chain links TRBV6-1 to TRBJ2-5, with unresolved D. The CDR3 sequence is 16 residues long. Trimming pared 2 bases from V and 0 bases from J, leaving 13 bases between. The germline V gene encodes CDR1 MNHNS and CDR2 SASEGT. The DNA of the CDR3 is TGTGCCAGCAGTGAAAGTTTTGGGCAGTACCAAGAGACCCAGTACTTC. The encoded protein is CASSESFGQYQETQYF.

The CDR3 sequence is CASSSDGGSDTQYF. CDR3 DNA sequence: TGTGCCAGCAGTTCCGACGGGGGGTCAGATACGCAGTATTTT. The rearrangement links TRBV2 to TRBJ2-3, with 7 nucleotides matching TRBD2. The CDR3 extends over 14 amino acids. Germline CDR1 SNHLY, CDR2 FYNNEI. With 5 bases clipped from V and 4 bases from J, the junction kept 6 bases outside the gene matches.